This section outlines one T cell receptor (beta chain) sequence together with its context. The sample has other DNA sequences that encode this CDR3 too. The length of the CDR3 is 13 residues. The junction had 2 bases not matched to a gene; V was cut back by 2 bases and J by 4 bases. CDR1 SGHTS and CDR2 YDEGEE come from the germline V gene. These data come from a study of long-term antiretroviral therapy in people with HIV. Running of the v3.0 immunoSEQ assay took place at survey level. TCRdb's table, derived via immunoSEQ multiplex PCR, lists solely in-frame clones and lacks some. The table records approximately 13,000 clones, 77% of them present only once.

The sequence was obtained from a man aged 35-49 years with HIV. The sample here was unsorted PBMCs, taken 1.3 years before starting antiretroviral therapy. V and J are TRBV5-8 and TRBJ1-2, with 7 nucleotides matching TRBD1. The CDR3: CASSFRDSYGYTF. The CDR3 DNA is TGTGCCAGCAGCTTCCGGGACAGCTATGGCTACACCTTC.